The sequence of this TCR beta chain was determined in a study of sequential checkpoint blockade in melanoma. The treatment denotes: randomized to nivolumab then ipilimumab (arm A) or the reverse (arm B). The length of the CDR3 is 12 residues. Germline-derived CDR1 and CDR2 are SGHDT and YYEEEE. V lost 5 bases, J lost 2 bases, and 8 bases lay in between. Produced via immunoSEQ multiplex PCR; TCRdb's table is partial and in-frame only. The sample consists of 35,000 to 40,000 clones, about nine tenths of them appearing once. The sequenced sample was CD8+ T cells sorted from blood (inferred from file names), obtained from a patient given nivolumab and ipilimumab in sequence. This receptor was identified in a human donor with melanoma. The chain links TRBV5-6 to TRBJ2-7, with unresolved D. This CDR3 reads CASRAGTYEQYF. In nucleotides, the CDR3 is TGTGCCAGCAGGGCTGGCACCTACGAGCAGTACTTC.